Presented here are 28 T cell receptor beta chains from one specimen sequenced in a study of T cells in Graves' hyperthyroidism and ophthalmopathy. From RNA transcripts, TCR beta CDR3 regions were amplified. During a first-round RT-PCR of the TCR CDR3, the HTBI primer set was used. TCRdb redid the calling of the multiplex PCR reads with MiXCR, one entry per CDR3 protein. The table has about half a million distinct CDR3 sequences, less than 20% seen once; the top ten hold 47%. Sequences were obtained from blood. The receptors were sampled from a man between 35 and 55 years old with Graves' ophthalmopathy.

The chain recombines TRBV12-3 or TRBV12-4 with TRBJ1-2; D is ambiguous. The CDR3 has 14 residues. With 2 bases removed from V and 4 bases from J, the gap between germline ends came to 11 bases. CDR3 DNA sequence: TGTGCCAGCAGTTTATTTAGGTCGCCCTATGGCTACACCTTC. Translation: CASSLFRSPYGYTF.

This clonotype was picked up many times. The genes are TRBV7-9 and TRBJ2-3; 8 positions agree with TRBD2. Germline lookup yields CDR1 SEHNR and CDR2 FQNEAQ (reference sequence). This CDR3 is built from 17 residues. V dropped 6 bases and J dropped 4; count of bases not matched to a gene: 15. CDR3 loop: CASSGSGSRPHADTQYF. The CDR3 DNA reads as TGTGCCAGCAGTGGAAGCGGGAGCCGTCCTCACGCAGATACGCAGTATTTT.

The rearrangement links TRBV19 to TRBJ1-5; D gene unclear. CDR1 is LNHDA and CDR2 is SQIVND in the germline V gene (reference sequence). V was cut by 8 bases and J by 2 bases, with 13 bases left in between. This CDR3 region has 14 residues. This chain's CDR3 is CASCSFGGNQPQHF. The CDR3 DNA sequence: TGTGCCAGTTGCTCATTCGGGGGCAATCAGCCCCAGCATTTT. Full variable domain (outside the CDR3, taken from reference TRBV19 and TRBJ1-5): DGGITQSPKYLFRKEGQNVTLSCEQNLNHDAMYWYRQDPGQGLRLIYYSQIVNDFQKGDIAEGYSVSREKKESFPLTVTSAQKNPTAFYLCASCSFGGNQPQHFGDGTRLSIL.

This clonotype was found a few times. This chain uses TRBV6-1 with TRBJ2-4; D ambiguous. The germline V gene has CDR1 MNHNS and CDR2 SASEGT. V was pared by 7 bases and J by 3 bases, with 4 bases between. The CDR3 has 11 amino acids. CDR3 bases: TGTGCCAGCATGGGCAAAAACATTCAGTACTTC. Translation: CASMGKNIQYF.

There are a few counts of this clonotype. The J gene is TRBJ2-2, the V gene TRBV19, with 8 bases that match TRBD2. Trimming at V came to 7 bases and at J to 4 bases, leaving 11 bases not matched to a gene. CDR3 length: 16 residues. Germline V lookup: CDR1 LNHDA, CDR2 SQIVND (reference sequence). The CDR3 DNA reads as TGTGCCAGTACCCGGGCCGGGAGGGAAGTCACCGGGGAGCTGTTTTTT. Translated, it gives CASTRAGREVTGELFF.

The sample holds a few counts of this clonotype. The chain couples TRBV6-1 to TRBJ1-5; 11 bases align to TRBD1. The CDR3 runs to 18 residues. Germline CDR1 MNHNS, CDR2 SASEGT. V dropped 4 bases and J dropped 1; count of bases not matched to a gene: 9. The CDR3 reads CASSGGTGGKVSNQPQHF. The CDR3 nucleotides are TGTGCCAGCAGTGGAGGGACAGGGGGTAAGGTGAGCAATCAGCCCCAGCATTTT.

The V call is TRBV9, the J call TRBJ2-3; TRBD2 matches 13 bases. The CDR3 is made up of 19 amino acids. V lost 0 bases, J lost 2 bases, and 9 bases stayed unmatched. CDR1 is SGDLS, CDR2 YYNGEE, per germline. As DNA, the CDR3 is TGTGCCAGCAGCGTAGCGGTACTAGCGGGGGGGGGACACACAGATACGCAGTATTTT. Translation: CASSVAVLAGGGHTDTQYF.

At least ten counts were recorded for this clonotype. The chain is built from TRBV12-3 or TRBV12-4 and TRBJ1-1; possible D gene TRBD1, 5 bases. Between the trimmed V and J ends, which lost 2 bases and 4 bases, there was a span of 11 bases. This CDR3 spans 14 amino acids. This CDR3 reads CASSLTEGSTEAFF. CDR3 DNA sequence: TGTGCCAGCAGTTTAACAGAGGGGTCCACTGAAGCTTTCTTT.

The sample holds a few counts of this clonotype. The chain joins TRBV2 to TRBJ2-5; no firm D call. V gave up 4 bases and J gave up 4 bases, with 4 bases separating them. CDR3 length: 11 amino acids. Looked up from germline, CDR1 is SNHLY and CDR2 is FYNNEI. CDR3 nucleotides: TGTGCCAGCAGTGTGGTAGAGACCCAGTACTTC. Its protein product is CASSVVETQYF. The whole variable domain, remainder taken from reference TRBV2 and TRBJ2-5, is EPEVTQTPSHQVTQMGQEVILRCVPISNHLYFYWYRQILGQKVEFLVSFYNNEISEKSEIFDDQFSVERPDGSNFTLKIRSTKLEDSAMYFCASSVVETQYFGPGTRLLVL.

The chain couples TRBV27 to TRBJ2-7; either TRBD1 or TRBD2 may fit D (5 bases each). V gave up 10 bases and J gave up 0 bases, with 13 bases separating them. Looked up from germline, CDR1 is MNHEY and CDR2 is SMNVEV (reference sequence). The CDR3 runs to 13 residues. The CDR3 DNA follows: TGTGCCATTGGGACGGCCCCCTCCTACGAGCAGTACTTC. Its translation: CAIGTAPSYEQYF.

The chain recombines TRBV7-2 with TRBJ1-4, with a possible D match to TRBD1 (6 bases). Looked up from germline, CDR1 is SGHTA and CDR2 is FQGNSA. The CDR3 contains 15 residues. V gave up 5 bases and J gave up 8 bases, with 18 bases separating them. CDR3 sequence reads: CASSTGQGWGEKLFF. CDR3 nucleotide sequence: TGTGCCAGCAGCACGGGACAAGGCTGGGGGGAAAAACTGTTTTTT. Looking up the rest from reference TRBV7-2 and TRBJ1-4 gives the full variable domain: GAGVSQSPSNKVTEKGKDVELRCDPISGHTALYWYRQSLGQGLEFLIYFQGNSAPDKSGLPSDRFSAERTGGSVSTLTIQRTQQEDSAVYLCASSTGQGWGEKLFFGSGTQLSVL.

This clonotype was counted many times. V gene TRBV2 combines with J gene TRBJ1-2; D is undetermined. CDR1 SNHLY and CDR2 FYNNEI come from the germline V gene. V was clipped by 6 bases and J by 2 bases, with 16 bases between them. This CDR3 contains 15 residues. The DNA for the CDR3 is TGTGCCAGCAGCCTGTTCCCAGCCTCGAACTATGGCTACACCTTC. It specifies CASSLFPASNYGYTF.

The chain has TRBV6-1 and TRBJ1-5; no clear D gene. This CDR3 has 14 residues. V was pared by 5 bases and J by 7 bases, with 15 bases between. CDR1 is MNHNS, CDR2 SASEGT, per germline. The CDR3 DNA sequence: TGTGCCAGCAGTCCCGGATCGGGCGGACAGCCCCAGCATTTT. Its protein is CASSPGSGGQPQHF.

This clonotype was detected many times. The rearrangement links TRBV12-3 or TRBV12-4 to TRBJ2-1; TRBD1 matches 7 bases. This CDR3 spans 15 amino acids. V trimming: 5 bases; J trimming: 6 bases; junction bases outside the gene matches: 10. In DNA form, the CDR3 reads TGTGCCAGCAGTCCCCGGGACAGCTTCTTCAATGAGCAGTTCTTC. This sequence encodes CASSPRDSFFNEQFF.

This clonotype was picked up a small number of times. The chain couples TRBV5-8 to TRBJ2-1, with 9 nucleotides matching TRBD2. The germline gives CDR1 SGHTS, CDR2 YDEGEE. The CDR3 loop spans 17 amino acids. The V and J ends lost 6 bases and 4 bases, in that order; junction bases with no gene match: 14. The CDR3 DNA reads TGTGCCAGCACCTTTCCGGGGGGGCTAGCGGGATACAATGAGCAGTTCTTC. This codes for CASTFPGGLAGYNEQFF.

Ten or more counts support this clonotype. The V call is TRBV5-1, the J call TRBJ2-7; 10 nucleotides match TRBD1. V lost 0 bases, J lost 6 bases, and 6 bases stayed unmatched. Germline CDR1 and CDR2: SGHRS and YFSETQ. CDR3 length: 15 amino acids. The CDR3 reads CASSLAGTGVGEQYF. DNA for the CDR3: TGCGCCAGCAGCTTGGCCGGGACAGGGGTCGGCGAGCAGTACTTC. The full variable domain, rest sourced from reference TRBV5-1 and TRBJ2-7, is KAGVTQTPRYLIKTRGQQVTLSCSPISGHRSVSWYQQTPGQGLQFLFEYFSETQRNKGNFPGRFSGRQFSNSRSEMNVSTLELGDSALYLCASSLAGTGVGEQYFGPGTRLTVT.

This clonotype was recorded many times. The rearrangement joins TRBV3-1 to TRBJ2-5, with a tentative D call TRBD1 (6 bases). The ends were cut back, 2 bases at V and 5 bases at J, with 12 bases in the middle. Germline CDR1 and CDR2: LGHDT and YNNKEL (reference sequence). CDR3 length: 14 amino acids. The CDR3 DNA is TGTGCCAGCAGCCAACCACAGGGTGGGGAGACCCAGTACTTC. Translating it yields CASSQPQGGETQYF.

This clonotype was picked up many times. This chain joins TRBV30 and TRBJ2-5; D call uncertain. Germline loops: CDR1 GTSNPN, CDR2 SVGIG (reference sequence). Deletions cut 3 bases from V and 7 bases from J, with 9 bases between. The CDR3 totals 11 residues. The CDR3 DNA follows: TGTGCCTGGAGGTCTATCGGGACCCAGTACTTC. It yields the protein CAWRSIGTQYF.

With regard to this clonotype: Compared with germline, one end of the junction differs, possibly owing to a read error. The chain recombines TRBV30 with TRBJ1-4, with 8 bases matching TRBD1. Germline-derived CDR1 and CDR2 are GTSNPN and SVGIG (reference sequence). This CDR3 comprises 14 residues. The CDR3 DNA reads TGTGCCTGGAGTGTTCAGGGGGCTAATGAAAGACTGTTTTTT. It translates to CAWSVQGANERLFF.

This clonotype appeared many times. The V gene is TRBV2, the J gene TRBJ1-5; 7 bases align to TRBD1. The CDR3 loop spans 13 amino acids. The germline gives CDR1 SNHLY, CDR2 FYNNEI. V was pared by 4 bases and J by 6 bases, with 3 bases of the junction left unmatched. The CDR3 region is CASSGQGFQPQHF. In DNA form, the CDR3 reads TGTGCCAGCAGTGGACAGGGTTTTCAGCCCCAGCATTTT.

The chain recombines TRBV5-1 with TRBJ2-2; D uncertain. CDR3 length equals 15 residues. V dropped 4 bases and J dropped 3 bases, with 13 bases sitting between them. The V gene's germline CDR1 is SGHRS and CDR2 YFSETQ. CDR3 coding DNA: TGCGCCAGCAGCCCAGACGAAGGGTACACCGGGGAGCTGTTTTTT. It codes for CASSPDEGYTGELFF.

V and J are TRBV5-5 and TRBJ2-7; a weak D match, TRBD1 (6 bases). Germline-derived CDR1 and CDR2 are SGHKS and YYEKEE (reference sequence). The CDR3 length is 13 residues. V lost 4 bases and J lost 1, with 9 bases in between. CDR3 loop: CASSPGHSYEQYF. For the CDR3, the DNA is TGTGCCAGCAGCCCGGGACATTCCTACGAGCAGTACTTC.

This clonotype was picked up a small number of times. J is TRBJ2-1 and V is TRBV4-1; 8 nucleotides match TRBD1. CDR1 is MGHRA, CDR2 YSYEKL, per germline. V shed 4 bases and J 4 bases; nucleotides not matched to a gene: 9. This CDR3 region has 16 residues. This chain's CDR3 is CASSPWTGNPYNEQFF. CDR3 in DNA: TGCGCCAGCAGCCCTTGGACAGGGAACCCTTACAATGAGCAGTTCTTC.

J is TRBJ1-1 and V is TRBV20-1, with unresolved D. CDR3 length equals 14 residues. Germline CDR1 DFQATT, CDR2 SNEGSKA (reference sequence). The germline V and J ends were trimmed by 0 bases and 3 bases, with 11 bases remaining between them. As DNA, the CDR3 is TGCAGTGCTAGAGATCGGGCAGGCTACACTGAAGCTTTCTTT. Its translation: CSARDRAGYTEAFF.

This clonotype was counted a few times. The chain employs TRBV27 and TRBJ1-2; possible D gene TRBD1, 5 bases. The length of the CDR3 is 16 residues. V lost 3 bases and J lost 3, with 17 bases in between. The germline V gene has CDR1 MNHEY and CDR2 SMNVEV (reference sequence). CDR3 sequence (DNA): TGTGCCAGCAGTTTGATGGGGGGGGTCAGGGACTATGGCTACACCTTC. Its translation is CASSLMGGVRDYGYTF.

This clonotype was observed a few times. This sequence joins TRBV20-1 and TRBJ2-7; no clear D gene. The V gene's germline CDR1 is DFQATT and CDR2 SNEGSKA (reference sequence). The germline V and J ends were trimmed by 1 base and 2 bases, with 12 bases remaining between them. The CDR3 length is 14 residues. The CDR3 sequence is CSARVSEVTYEQYF. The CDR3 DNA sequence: TGCAGTGCTAGAGTAAGCGAGGTAACCTACGAGCAGTACTTC.

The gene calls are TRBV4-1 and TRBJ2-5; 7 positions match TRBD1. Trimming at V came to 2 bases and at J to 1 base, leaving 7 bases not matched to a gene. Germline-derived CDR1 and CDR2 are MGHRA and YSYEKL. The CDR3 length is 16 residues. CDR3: CASSQFKAGGQETQYF. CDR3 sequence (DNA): TGCGCCAGCAGCCAATTCAAAGCAGGGGGCCAAGAGACCCAGTACTTC.

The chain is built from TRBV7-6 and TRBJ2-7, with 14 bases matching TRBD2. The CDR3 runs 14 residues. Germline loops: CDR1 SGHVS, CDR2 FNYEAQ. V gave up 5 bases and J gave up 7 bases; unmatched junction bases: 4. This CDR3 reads CASSEGTSGREQYF. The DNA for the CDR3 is TGTGCCAGCAGCGAGGGGACTAGCGGGAGAGAGCAGTACTTC.